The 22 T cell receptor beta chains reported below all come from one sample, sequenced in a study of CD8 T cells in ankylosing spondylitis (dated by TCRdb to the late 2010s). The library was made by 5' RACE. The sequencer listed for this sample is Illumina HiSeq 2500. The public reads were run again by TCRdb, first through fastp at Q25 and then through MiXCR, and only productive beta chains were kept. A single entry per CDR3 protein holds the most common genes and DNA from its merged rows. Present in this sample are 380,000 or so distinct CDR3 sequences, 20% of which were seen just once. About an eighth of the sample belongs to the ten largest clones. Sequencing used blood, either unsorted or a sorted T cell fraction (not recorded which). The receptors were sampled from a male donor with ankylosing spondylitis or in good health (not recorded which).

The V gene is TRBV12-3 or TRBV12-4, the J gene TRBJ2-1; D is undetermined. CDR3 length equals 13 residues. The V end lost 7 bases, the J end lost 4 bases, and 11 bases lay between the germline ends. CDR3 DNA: TGTGCCAGCACCTTCCCGAATTACAATGAGCAGTTCTTC. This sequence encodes CASTFPNYNEQFF.

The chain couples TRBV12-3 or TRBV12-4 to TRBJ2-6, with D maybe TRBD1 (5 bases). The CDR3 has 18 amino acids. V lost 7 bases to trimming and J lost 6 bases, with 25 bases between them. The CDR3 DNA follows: TGTGCCAGCAATACTTTGGTACCCACAGGTTCCGTGGCCAACGTCCTGACTTTC. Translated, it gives CASNTLVPTGSVANVLTF.

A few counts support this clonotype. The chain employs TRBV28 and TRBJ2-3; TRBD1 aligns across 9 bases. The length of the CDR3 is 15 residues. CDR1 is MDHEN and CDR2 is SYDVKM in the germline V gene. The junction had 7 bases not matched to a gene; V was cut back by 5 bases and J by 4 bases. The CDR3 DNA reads TGTGCCAGCAGTCCCCGGACAGGGGTCCCAGATACGCAGTATTTT. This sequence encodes CASSPRTGVPDTQYF.

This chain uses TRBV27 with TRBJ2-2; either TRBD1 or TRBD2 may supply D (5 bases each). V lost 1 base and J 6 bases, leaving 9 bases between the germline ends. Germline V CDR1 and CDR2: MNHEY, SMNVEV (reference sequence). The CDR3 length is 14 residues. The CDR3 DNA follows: TGTGCCAGCAGTTTATTGGTGGGGGCCGGGGAGCTGTTTTTT. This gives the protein CASSLLVGAGELFF.

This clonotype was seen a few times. DNA of the CDR3: TGTGCCAGCAAGCCCGCCGGGGTGAACACTGAAGCTTTCTTT. Protein sequence: CASKPAGVNTEAFF. V usage is TRBV27 and J usage is TRBJ1-1; D is unresolved. The CDR3 runs to 14 residues. V lost 7 bases, J lost 0 bases, and 12 bases lay in between. CDR1 and CDR2 from the germline V gene are MNHEY and SMNVEV (reference sequence).

The CDR3 protein is CASSSGTNTYEQYF. CDR3 coding DNA: TGTGCCAGCAGTTCCGGGACAAACACCTACGAGCAGTACTTC. The chain employs TRBV7-9 and TRBJ2-7; D may be TRBD1 (6 bases). The CDR3 is 14 residues long. Trimming took off 6 bases at V and 2 bases at J, with 14 bases between the two ends. Germline CDR1 reads SEHNR; CDR2 reads FQNEAQ (reference sequence).

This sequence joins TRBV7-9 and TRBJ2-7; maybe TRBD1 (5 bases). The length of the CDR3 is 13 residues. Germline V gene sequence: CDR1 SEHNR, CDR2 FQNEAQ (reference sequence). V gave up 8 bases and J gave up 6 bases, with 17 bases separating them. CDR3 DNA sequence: TGTGCCAGCGGGGCCCTTGGGGTGGTCGAGCAGTACTTC. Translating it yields CASGALGVVEQYF. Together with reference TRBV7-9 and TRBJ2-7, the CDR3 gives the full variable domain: DTGVSQNPRHKITKRGQNVTFRCDPISEHNRLYWYRQTLGQGPEFLTYFQNEAQLEKSRLLSDRFSAERPKGSFSTLEIQRTEQGDSAMYLCASGALGVVEQYFGPGTRLTVT.

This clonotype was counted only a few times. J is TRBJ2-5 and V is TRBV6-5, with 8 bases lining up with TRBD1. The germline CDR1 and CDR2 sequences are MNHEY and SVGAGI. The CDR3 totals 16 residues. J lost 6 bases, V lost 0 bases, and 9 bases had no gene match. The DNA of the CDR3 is TGTGCCAGCAGTTACTCCGGGACAGGAGGGCGCCAGACCCAGTACTTC. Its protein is CASSYSGTGGRQTQYF.

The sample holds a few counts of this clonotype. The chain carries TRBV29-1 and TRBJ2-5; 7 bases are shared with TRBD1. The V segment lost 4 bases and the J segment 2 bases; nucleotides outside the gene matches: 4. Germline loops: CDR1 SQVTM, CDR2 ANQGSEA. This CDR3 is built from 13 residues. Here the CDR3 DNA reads TGCAGCGTTGGACAGGGAATACAAGAGACCCAGTACTTC. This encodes CSVGQGIQETQYF.

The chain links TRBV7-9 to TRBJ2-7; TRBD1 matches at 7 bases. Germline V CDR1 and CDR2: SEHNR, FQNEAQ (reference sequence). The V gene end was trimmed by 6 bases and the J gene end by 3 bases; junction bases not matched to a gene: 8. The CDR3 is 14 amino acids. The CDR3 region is CASREWTGDYEQYF. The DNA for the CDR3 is TGTGCCAGCAGAGAATGGACAGGTGACTACGAGCAGTACTTC.

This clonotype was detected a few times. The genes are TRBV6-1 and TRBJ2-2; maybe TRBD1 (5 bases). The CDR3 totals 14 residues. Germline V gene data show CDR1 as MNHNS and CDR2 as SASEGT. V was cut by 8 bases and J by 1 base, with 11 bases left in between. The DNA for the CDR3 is TGTGCCAGCGGCCTTAGGGGGAACACCGGGGAGCTGTTTTTT. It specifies CASGLRGNTGELFF.

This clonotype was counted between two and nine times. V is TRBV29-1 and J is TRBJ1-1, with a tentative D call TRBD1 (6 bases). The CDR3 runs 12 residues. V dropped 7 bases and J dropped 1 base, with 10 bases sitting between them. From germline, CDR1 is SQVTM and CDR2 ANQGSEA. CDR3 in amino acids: CSGTGQNTEAFF. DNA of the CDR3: TGCAGCGGGACGGGACAGAACACTGAAGCTTTCTTT.

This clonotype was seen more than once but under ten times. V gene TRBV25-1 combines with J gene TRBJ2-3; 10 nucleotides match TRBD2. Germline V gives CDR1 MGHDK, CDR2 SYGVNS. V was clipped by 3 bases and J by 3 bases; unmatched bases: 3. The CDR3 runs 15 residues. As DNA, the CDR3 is TGTGCCAGCAGTGAGCTAGCGGGGGTGACAGATACGCAGTATTTT. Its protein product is CASSELAGVTDTQYF. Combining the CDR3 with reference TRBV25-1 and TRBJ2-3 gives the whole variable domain EADIYQTPRYLVIGTGKKITLECSQTMGHDKMYWYQQDPGMELHLIHYSYGVNSTEKGDLSSESTVSRIRTEHFPLTLESARPSHTSQYLCASSELAGVTDTQYFGPGTRLTVL.

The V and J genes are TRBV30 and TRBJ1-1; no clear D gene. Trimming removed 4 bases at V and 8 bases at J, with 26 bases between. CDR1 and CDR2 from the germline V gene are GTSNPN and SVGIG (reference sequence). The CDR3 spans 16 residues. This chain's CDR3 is CAWTSMVGFRSVEAFF. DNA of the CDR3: TGTGCCTGGACCTCTATGGTTGGATTTCGGTCTGTAGAAGCTTTCTTT.

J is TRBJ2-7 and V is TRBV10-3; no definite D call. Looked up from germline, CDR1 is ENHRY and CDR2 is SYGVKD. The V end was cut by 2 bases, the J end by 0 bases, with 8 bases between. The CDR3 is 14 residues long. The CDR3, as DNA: TGTGCCATCAGTGAGGAAAGGGACTCCTACGAGCAGTACTTC. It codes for CAISEERDSYEQYF.

CDR3 sequence (DNA): TGTGCCAGCAGTCCCGAAGGTGGGGCCCGATACAATGAGCAGTTCTTC. Translation gives CASSPEGGARYNEQFF. The chain has TRBV12-3 or TRBV12-4 and TRBJ2-1; possible D gene TRBD1, 5 bases. Between the trimmed V and J ends, which lost 5 bases and 4 bases, there was a span of 18 bases. This CDR3 contains 16 residues.

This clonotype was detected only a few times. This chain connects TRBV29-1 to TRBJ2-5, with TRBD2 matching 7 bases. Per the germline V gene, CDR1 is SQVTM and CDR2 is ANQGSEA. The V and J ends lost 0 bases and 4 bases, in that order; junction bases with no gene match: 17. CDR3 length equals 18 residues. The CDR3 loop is CSVEDPTGYGGIGETQYF. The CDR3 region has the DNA TGCAGCGTTGAAGATCCAACCGGGTACGGGGGGATCGGAGAGACCCAGTACTTC. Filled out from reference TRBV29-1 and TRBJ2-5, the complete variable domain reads SAVISQKPSRDICQRGTSLTIQCQVDSQVTMMFWYRQQPGQSLTLIATANQGSEATYESGFVIDKFPISRPNLTFSTLTVSNMSPEDSSIYLCSVEDPTGYGGIGETQYFGPGTRLLVL.

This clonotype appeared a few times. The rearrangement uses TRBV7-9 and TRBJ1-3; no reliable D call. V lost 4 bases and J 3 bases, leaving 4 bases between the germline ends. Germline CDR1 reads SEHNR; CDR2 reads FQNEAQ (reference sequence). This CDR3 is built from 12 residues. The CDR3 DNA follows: TGTGCCAGCAGCTGGCTTGGAAACACCATATATTTT. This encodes CASSWLGNTIYF.

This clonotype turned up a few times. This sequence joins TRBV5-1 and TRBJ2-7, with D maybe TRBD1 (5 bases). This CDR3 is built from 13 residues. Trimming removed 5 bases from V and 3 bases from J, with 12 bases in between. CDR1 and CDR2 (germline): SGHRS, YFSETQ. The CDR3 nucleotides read TGCGCCAGCAGGCCGCGACAGAGCTACGAGCAGTACTTC. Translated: CASRPRQSYEQYF.

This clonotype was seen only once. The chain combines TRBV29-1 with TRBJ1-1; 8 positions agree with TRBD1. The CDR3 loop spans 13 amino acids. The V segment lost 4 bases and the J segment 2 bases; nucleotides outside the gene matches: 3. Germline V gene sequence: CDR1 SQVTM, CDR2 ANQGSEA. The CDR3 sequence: CSVGDRTNTEAFF. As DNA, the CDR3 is TGCAGCGTTGGGGACAGGACCAACACTGAAGCTTTCTTT.

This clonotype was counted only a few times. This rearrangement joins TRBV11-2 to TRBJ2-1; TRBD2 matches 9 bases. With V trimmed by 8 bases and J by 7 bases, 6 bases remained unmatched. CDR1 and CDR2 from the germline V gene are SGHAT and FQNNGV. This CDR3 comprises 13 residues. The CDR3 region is CASGGGAGNEQFF. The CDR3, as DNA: TGTGCCAGCGGCGGGGGGGCCGGTAATGAGCAGTTCTTC.

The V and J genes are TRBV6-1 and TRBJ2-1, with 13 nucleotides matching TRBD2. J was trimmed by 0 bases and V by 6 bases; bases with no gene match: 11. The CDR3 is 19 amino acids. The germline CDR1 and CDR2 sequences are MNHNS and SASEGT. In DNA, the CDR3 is TGTGCCAGCAGCCAAGGACTAGCGGGGGCCCCTAGCTCCTACAATGAGCAGTTCTTC. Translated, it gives CASSQGLAGAPSSYNEQFF.